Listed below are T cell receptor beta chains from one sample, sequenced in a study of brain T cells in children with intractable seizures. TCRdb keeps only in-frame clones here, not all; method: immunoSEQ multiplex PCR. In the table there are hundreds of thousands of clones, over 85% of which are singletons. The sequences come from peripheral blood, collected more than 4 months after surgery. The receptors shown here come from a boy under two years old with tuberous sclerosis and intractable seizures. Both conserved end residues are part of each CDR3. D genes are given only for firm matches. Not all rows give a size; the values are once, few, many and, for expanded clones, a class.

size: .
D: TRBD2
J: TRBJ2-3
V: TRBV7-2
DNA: TGTGCCAGCAGCTTAGCTCTAGCGGGGGCAGATACGCAGTATTTT
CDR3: CASSLALAGADTQYF

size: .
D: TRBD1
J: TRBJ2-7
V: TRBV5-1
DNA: TGCGCCAGCCGATCCGGGACAGGGGTCCCCGAGCAGTACTTC
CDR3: CASRSGTGVPEQYF

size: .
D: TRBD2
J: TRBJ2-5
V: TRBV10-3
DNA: TGTGCCATCGGGGCGGGGGATCCCCAAGAGACCCAGTACTTC
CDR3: CAIGAGDPQETQYF

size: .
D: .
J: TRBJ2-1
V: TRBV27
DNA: TGTGCCAGCACCACAAAATTCGGGGTCCGTAGCGGCCCCTCCTACAATGAGCAGTTCTTC
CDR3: CASTTKFGVRSGPSYNEQFF

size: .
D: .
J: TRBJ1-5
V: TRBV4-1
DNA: TGCGCCAGCAGCCAAGGGTCGATTGGACAGCCCCAGCATTTT
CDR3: CASSQGSIGQPQHF

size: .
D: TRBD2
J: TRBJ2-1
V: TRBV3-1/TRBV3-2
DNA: TGTGCCAGCAGCCCAAACAGGCTGACTAGCTTATTCTCCAATGAGCAGTTCTTC
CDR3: CASSPNRLTSLFSNEQFF

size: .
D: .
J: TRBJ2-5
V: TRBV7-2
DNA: TGTGCCAGCAGCCTAACCAATACTAGTAGCCGCTCGGAGACCCAGTACTTC
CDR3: CASSLTNTSSRSETQYF

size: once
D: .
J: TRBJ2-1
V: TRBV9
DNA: TGTGCCAGCAGCGTCCGTGACACGCCCTACAATGAGCAGTTCTTC
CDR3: CASSVRDTPYNEQFF

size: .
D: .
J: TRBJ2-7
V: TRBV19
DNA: TGTGCCAGTAGTATAGGGGGTGGCAGTTACGAGCAGTACTTC
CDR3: CASSIGGGSYEQYF

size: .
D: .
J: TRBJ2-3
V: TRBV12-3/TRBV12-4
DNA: TGTGCCAGCAGTGAGGTTACAGATACGCAGTATTTT
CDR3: CASSEVTDTQYF

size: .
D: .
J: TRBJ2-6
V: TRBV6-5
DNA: TGTGCCAGCAGTTACTCCGTAGCTTCTGGGGCCAACGTCCTGACTTTC
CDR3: CASSYSVASGANVLTF

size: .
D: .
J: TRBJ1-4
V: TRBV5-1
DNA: TGCGCCAGCAGCTTAAGCCTGGGTGATGGGCTGTTTTTT
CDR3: CASSLSLGDGLFF

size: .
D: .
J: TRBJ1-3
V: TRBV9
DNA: TGTGCCAGCAGCGCGAGATGGTTCGGTGGAAACACCATATATTTT
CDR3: CASSARWFGGNTIYF

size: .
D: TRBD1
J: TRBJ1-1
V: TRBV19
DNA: TGTGCCAGTAGCGGACAGGGGCGCACTGAAGCTTTCTTT
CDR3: CASSGQGRTEAFF

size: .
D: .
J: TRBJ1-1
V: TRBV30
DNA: TGTGCCTGGAGTGCTAGGCCGAACACTGAAGCTTTCTTT
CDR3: CAWSARPNTEAFF

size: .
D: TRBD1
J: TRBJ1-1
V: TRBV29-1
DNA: TGCAGCGGGGGACAGGGACTCACTGAAGCTTTCTTT
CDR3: CSGGQGLTEAFF

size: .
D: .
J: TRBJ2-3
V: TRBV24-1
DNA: TGTGCCACCATTCGTGGGGCTGGGACAGATACGCAGTATTTT
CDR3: CATIRGAGTDTQYF

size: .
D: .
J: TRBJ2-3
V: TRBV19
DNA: TGTGCCAGTAGTATAGTAAACACAGATACGCAGTATTTT
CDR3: CASSIVNTDTQYF

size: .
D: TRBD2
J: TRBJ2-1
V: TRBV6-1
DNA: TGTGCCAGCAGTGAAAATCTAGCGGCTGTGGAGTTCTTC
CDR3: CASSENLAAVEFF

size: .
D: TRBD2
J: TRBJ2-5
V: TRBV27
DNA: TGTGCCAGCAGTTGGCTAGCGGATAAAGAGACCCAGTACTTC
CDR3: CASSWLADKETQYF

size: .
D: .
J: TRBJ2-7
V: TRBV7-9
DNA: TGTGCCAGCAGCTCCCCCACTAGCTACTACGAGCAGTACTTC
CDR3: CASSSPTSYYEQYF

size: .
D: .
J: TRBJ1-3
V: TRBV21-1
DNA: TGTGCCAGCAGCAAAAATCATCTCGGACAGGGGGCCACTGGAAACACCATATATTTT
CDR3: CASSKNHLGQGATGNTIYF

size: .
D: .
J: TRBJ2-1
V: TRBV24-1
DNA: TGTGCCACCAGTGATTCGGAGTACAATGAGCAGTTCTTC
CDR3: CATSDSEYNEQFF

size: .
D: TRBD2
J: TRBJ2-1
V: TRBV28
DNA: TGTGCCAGCAGTTTAAGCGGGGGCTCCTACAATGAGCAGTTCTTC
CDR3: CASSLSGGSYNEQFF

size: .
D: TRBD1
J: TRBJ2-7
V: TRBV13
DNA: TGTGCCAGCAGCTTAGGTGGCTACAGGGGATACGAGCAGTACTTC
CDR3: CASSLGGYRGYEQYF

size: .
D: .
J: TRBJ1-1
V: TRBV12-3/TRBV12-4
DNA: TGTGCCAGCATCAATAGGGTGGCTGAAGCTTTCTTT
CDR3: CASINRVAEAFF

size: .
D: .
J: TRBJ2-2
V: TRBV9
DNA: TGTGCCAGCAGCGTTGTCGTCACCGGGGAGCTGTTTTTT
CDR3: CASSVVVTGELFF

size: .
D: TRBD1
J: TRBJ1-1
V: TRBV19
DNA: TGTGCCAGCGACAGGGAAGGGACTGAAGCTTTCTTT
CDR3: CASDREGTEAFF

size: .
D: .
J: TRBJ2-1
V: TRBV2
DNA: TGTGCCAGCACGGGGCGGGACAACCCCTACAATGAGCAGTTCTTC
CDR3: CASTGRDNPYNEQFF

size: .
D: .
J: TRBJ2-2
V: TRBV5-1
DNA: TGCGCCAGCAGCACGGAGATTATGTCAACCGGCGCCGGGGAGCTGTTTTTT
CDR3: CASSTEIMSTGAGELFF

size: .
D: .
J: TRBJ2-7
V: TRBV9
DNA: TGTGCCAGCAGCGGCGACAGGCGGGGTGAGCAGTACTTC
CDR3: CASSGDRRGEQYF

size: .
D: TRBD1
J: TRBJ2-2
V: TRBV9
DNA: TGTGCCAGCAGCGTACGACAGGGTGGTCCCGGGGAGCTGTTTTTT
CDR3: CASSVRQGGPGELFF

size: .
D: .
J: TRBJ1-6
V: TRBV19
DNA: TGTGCCAGTAAGGGCAGGGGAGGGTCACCCCTCCACTTT
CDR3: CASKGRGGSPLHF

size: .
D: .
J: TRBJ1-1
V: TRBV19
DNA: TGTGCCAGTAGTAACGGGGGAACAATGAACACTGAAGCTTTCTTT
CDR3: CASSNGGTMNTEAFF

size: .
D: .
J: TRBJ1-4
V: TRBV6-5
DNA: TGTGCCAGCGGACGTAGGGGAGATGAAAAACTGTTTTTT
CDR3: CASGRRGDEKLFF

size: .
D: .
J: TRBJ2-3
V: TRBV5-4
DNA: TGTGCCAGCAGCCGTAGACTACCAGGCACAGATACGCAGTATTTT
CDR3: CASSRRLPGTDTQYF

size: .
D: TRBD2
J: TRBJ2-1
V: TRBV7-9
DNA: TGTGCCAGCAGCTTAGTCGTAAGCGGGGATCCTAATGAGCAGTTCTTC
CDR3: CASSLVVSGDPNEQFF

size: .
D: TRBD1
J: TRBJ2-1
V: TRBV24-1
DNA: TGTGCCACCAGTGTCCTTAAGGGACAGGGCCTCAATGAGCAGTTCTTC
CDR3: CATSVLKGQGLNEQFF

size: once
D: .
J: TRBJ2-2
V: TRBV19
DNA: TGTGCCAGTAGTATCACCGGATACACCGGGGAGCTGTTTTTT
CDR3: CASSITGYTGELFF

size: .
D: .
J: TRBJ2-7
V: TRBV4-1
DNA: TGCGCCAGCAGCCAAGTGGTTTTCGCTTCCTACGAGCAGTACTTC
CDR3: CASSQVVFASYEQYF

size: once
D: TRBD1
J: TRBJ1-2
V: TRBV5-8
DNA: TGTGCCAGCAGGGACAGGGGGCGAGGTGGCTACACCTTC
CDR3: CASRDRGRGGYTF

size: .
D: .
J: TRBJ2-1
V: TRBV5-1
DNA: TGCGCCAGCAGCTTAGGTTCCTCACTAGTAATCCACAATGAGCAGTTCTTC
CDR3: CASSLGSSLVIHNEQFF

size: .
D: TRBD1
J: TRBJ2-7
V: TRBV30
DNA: TGTGCCTACACCAGGGACAGGGACCACGAGCAGTACTTC
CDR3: CAYTRDRDHEQYF

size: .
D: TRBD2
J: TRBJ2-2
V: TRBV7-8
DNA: TGTGCCAGCAGCCTGTTGGGGGGAGGGCCAACCGGGGAGCTGTTTTTT
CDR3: CASSLLGGGPTGELFF

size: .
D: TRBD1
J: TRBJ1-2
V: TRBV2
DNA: TGTGCCAGCAGCCCCACAGGGGATGGCTACACCTTC
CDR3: CASSPTGDGYTF

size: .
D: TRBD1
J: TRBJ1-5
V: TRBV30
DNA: TGTGCCTGGGGGACAGGCCAGCCCCAGCATTTT
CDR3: CAWGTGQPQHF

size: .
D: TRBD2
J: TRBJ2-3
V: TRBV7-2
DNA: TGTGCCAGCAGCTTAGGACTAGCGGGAGATACGCAGTATTTT
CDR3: CASSLGLAGDTQYF

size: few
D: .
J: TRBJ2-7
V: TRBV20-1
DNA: TGCAGTGCTAGGGACTCCTACGAGCAGTACTTC
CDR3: CSARDSYEQYF

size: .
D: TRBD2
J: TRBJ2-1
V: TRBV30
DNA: TGTGCCTGGAGCGGACTAGCGGGTATGCCCTACAATGAGCAGTTCTTC
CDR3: CAWSGLAGMPYNEQFF

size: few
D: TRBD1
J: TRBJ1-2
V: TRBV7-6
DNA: TGTGCCAGCAGCCAAGGGACAGGGGGCGGCTATGGCTACACCTTC
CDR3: CASSQGTGGGYGYTF

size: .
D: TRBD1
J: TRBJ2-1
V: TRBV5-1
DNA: TGCGCCAGCAGCTTCGACAGGGGGATTGATGAGCAGTTCTTC
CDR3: CASSFDRGIDEQFF

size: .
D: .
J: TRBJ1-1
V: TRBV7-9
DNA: TGTGCCAGCAGCTTAAGGGGCTGGACTGAAGCTTTCTTT
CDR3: CASSLRGWTEAFF

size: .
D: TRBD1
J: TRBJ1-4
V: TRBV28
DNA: TGTGCCAGCCGAGGACAGGGGGTAGCGGATGAAAAACTGTTTTTT
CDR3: CASRGQGVADEKLFF

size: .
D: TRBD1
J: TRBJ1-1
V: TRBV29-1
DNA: TGCAGCGTTGGAGGAGCGCAGGGGGCAGACACTGAAGCTTTCTTT
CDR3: CSVGGAQGADTEAFF

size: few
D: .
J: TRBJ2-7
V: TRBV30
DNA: TGTGCCTCTAGACTCAGCAGCTCCTACGAGCAGTACTTC
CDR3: CASRLSSSYEQYF

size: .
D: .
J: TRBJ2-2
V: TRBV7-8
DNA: TGTGCCAGCAGCTTAGCTAGGAGTTTACGCACCGGGGAGCTGTTTTTT
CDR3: CASSLARSLRTGELFF

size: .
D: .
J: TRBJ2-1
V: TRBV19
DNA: TGTGCCAGTAGTATAGGGGGGACCCGTTACAATGAGCAGTTCTTC
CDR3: CASSIGGTRYNEQFF

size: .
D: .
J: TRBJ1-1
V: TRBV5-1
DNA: TGCGCCAGCAGCTTGGTGGGGGGACCAACTGAAGCTTTCTTT
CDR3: CASSLVGGPTEAFF

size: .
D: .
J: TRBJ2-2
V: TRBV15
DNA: TGTGCCACCAGCACCCGTGGTCCCCCGAACACCGGGGAGCTGTTTTTT
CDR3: CATSTRGPPNTGELFF

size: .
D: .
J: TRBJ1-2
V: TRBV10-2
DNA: TGCGCCAGCAGTGATCCCGGATTTGGCTATGGCTACACCTTC
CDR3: CASSDPGFGYGYTF